This T cell receptor beta chain originates from a study of cytomegalovirus exposure and HLA in healthy donors. PCR amplification relied on 60 Vbeta primers (plus 13 Jbeta primers). The protocol was immunoSEQ multiplex PCR, while the TCRdb copy is restricted to in-frame clones and leaves out a portion. Among roughly 190,000 clones, around three quarters were seen once, and the ten largest hold about 1.9%. Germline values: CDR1 SQVTM, CDR2 ANQGSEA. The length of the CDR3 is 11 residues. Of note for this clone: At one of its ends the junction is not consistent with the germline gene, which may arise from a read error.

This receptor was identified in a woman in her thirties in good health and CMV-seropositive. Sequencing was carried out using PBMCs. J is TRBJ2-7 and V is TRBV29-1, with TRBD2 identical over 8 bases. The CDR3 here is CSVVDGAGGRF. CDR3 nucleotides: TGCAGCGTTGTAGATGGGGCGGGGGGTCGATTC.